Shown below are 15 T cell receptor beta chains from a single sample sequenced in a study of T cells in Graves' hyperthyroidism and ophthalmopathy. Regions amplified from RNA transcripts were the TCR beta CDR3 regions. TCR CDR3 regions were first amplified by RT-PCR with HTBI primers. TCRdb itself ran the multiplex PCR reads through MiXCR, one entry per CDR3 protein. The table lists about 600,000 distinct CDR3 sequences, approximately 15% of them singletons. The sequenced sample consisted of blood. The receptors derive from a woman between 18 and 29 years old with Graves' ophthalmopathy.

This clonotype has just a few counts. The genes are TRBV2 and TRBJ1-2; D gene uncertain. Trimming pared 8 bases from V and 6 bases from J, leaving 16 bases between. CDR3 length: 13 residues. Germline V gives CDR1 SNHLY, CDR2 FYNNEI. The CDR3: CASPPRVTDGYTF. The CDR3 DNA sequence: TGTGCCAGCCCGCCGCGGGTGACCGATGGCTACACCTTC.

The sample holds many counts of this clonotype. This chain connects TRBV28 to TRBJ1-5; D gene uncertain. The CDR3 loop spans 16 amino acids. Between the trimmed V and J ends, which lost 3 bases and 0 bases, there was a span of 12 bases. Germline V gene sequence: CDR1 MDHEN, CDR2 SYDVKM. CDR3 in DNA: TGTGCCAGCAGTTTCGGGCAACCGTATAGCAATCAGCCCCAGCATTTT. This sequence encodes CASSFGQPYSNQPQHF.

The chain combines TRBV7-2 with TRBJ1-4, with unresolved D. Deletions cut 1 base from V and 8 bases from J, with 14 bases between. There are 15 residues in the CDR3. Germline V gene lookup returns CDR1 SGHTA and CDR2 FQGNSA. CDR3 DNA sequence: TGTGCCAGCAGCTTAGTCCGACCAGGCGTGGAAAAACTGTTTTTT. As protein: CASSLVRPGVEKLFF. Variable domain in full (rest from reference TRBV7-2 and TRBJ1-4): GAGVSQSPSNKVTEKGKDVELRCDPISGHTALYWYRQSLGQGLEFLIYFQGNSAPDKSGLPSDRFSAERTGGSVSTLTIQRTQQEDSAVYLCASSLVRPGVEKLFFGSGTQLSVL.

There are many counts of this clonotype. Here the CDR3 reads CASSLRGPVRDTEAFF. As DNA, the CDR3 is TGTGCCAGCAGCCTCAGGGGACCCGTGAGGGACACTGAAGCTTTCTTT. The chain has TRBV3-1 and TRBJ1-1, with D tentatively TRBD1 (6 bases). CDR1 is LGHDT, CDR2 YNNKEL, per germline (reference sequence). The CDR3 totals 16 residues. V was pared by 4 bases and J by 3 bases, with 18 bases between. The full variable domain, rest sourced from reference TRBV3-1 and TRBJ1-1, is DTAVSQTPKYLVTQMGNDKSIKCEQNLGHDTMYWYKQDSKKFLKIMFSYNNKELIINETVPNRFSPKSPDKAHLNLHINSLELGDSAVYFCASSLRGPVRDTEAFFGQGTRLTVV.

This clonotype came up many times. The J gene is TRBJ1-5, the V gene TRBV12-5; D gene unclear. V dropped 4 bases and J dropped 10 bases, with 8 bases sitting between them. The germline CDR1 and CDR2 sequences are LGHNT and FRNRAP. The length of the CDR3 is 11 residues. CDR3 sequence reads: CASGYGVPQHF. In DNA form, the CDR3 reads TGTGCTAGTGGTTATGGGGTCCCCCAGCATTTT.

Ten or more counts support this clonotype. The chain joins TRBV20-1 to TRBJ2-5; D not resolved. This CDR3 is built from 13 residues. V was pared by 6 bases and J by 0 bases, with 11 bases between. Germline V lookup: CDR1 DFQATT, CDR2 SNEGSKA (reference sequence). In DNA, the CDR3 is TGCAGTGCCCCTTCGTCCTACCAAGAGACCCAGTACTTC. This codes for CSAPSSYQETQYF.

The table lists this clonotype with a few counts. The chain joins TRBV7-8 to TRBJ1-3; a weak D match, TRBD1 (6 bases). The germline V gene has CDR1 SGHVS and CDR2 FQNEAQ. The CDR3 runs 15 residues. The ends were cut back, 5 bases at V and 0 bases at J, with 11 bases in the middle. The CDR3 reads CASSIRQVSGNTIYF. As DNA, the CDR3 is TGTGCCAGCAGCATAAGACAGGTCTCTGGAAACACCATATATTTT.

The table lists this clonotype with many counts. V gene TRBV2 combines with J gene TRBJ2-7; 12 nucleotides match TRBD2. This CDR3 has 16 residues. Trimming removed 6 bases from V and 1 base from J; junction bases left unmatched: 7. In germline, CDR1 is SNHLY, CDR2 FYNNEI. CDR3: CASRESSGRASYEQYF. The CDR3 DNA follows: TGTGCCAGCAGAGAATCTAGCGGGAGGGCTTCCTACGAGCAGTACTTC.

This clonotype was seen a handful of times. The chain uses TRBV28 and TRBJ1-3; perhaps TRBD1 as D (5 bases). V was cut by 1 base and J by 1 base, with 8 bases left in between. Germline values: CDR1 MDHEN, CDR2 SYDVKM. The CDR3 covers 15 residues. Here the CDR3 reads CASSLSRGSGNTIYF. The CDR3 DNA follows: TGTGCCAGCAGTTTATCTAGGGGTTCTGGAAACACCATATATTTT.

This clonotype was observed at least ten times. The chain carries TRBV7-4 and TRBJ2-5, with D perhaps TRBD1 (6 bases). Germline CDR1 and CDR2: SGHVT and SQSDAQ. The CDR3 totals 15 residues. Between the trimmed V and J ends, which lost 5 bases and 3 bases, there was a span of 16 bases. CDR3 sequence (DNA): TGTGCCAGCAGCAAATCGGGACATAAAGAAGAGACCCAGTACTTC. It translates to CASSKSGHKEETQYF.

There are many counts of this clonotype. The J gene is TRBJ2-1, the V gene TRBV11-3; the D gene is possibly TRBD2 (6 bases). CDR1 is SGHNT and CDR2 is YENEEA in the germline V gene. The CDR3 consists of 13 residues. Trimming removed 6 bases from V and 9 bases from J, with 15 bases in between. CDR3: CASRHQRVAEQFF. CDR3 nucleotides: TGTGCCAGCAGACACCAGCGGGTGGCTGAGCAGTTCTTC.

In its sample, this clonotype was seen a few times. The chain carries TRBV25-1 and TRBJ2-7; D gene unclear. Trimming shortened V by 3 bases and J by 7 bases, and 13 bases separated the two germline ends. Per the germline V gene, CDR1 is MGHDK and CDR2 is SYGVNS. The CDR3 is 13 residues long. The CDR3 sequence: CASSDTGHSEQYF. The CDR3 coding sequence is TGTGCCAGCAGTGATACGGGCCACTCTGAGCAGTACTTC.

This chain uses TRBV20-1 with TRBJ2-3, with 8 bases aligning to TRBD2. Germline CDR1 reads DFQATT; CDR2 reads SNEGSKA (reference sequence). This CDR3 has 15 residues. Losses at the gene ends were 5 bases for V and 1 base for J; bases not matched to a gene: 8. Written as DNA, the CDR3 is TGCAGTGCTCGTATAGCGGGGATACGCACAGATACGCAGTATTTT. Translation: CSARIAGIRTDTQYF.

This clonotype was counted ten times or more. The gene calls are TRBV3-1 and TRBJ2-3; D is uncertain. Trimming shortened V by 3 bases and J by 5 bases, and 9 bases separated the two germline ends. The length of the CDR3 is 13 residues. Per germline, CDR1 LGHDT and CDR2 YNNKEL (reference sequence). The CDR3, as DNA: TGTGCCAGCAGCCAGAGTAACGGAGATACGCAGTATTTT. It translates to CASSQSNGDTQYF.

The table lists this clonotype with many counts. This chain uses TRBV7-2 with TRBJ1-5; unclear D gene. The CDR3 is 14 residues long. V was shortened by 3 bases and J by 9 bases, with 15 bases between the two germline ends. Germline values: CDR1 SGHTA, CDR2 FQGNSA. DNA of the CDR3: TGTGCCAGCAGCTTCCCCGGGAACTCTCCGCCCCAGCATTTT. This sequence encodes CASSFPGNSPPQHF.